These 13 T cell receptor beta chains were sequenced from one sample in a study of T cell repertoires in cytomegalovirus infection. MiXCR, run by TCRdb on the reads, gives a single entry per CDR3 protein. Of about 680,000 distinct CDR3 sequences in the sample, 20% to 25% were seen once. Sequencing used CD8+ T cells from PBMCs. The receptors stem from a human donor in good health (CMV status not recorded). Some clones in this sample may be carry-over from other donors' samples.

The sample holds many counts of this clonotype. The chain joins TRBV7-6 to TRBJ1-6; D unresolved. Germline CDR1 is SGHVS and CDR2 is FNYEAQ. V dropped 3 bases and J dropped 0 bases, with 9 bases sitting between them. The CDR3 sequence is 16 residues long. CDR3: CASSFLASSYNSPLHF. The CDR3 nucleotides read TGTGCCAGCAGCTTTCTCGCGAGCTCCTATAATTCACCCCTCCACTTT. Drawing the rest from reference TRBV7-6 and TRBJ1-6, the complete variable domain is GAGVSQSPRYKVTKRGQDVALRCDPISGHVSLYWYRQALGQGPEFLTYFNYEAQQDKSGLPNDRFSAERPEGSISTLTIQRTEQRDSAMYRCASSFLASSYNSPLHFGNGTRLTVT.

The chain combines TRBV19 with TRBJ2-5; D might be TRBD1 or TRBD2, each matching 6 bases. The CDR3 covers 18 residues. Between the trimmed V and J ends, which lost 3 bases and 1 base, there was a span of 21 bases. Per germline, CDR1 LNHDA and CDR2 SQIVND (reference sequence). Here the CDR3 DNA reads TGTGCCAGTAGTATGCTCGTGATGAGGGGGGTCCCCCAAGAGACCCAGTACTTC. This encodes CASSMLVMRGVPQETQYF.

On this clonotype itself: One junction end does not reproduce the germline sequence, and a read error may be involved. J is TRBJ1-1 and V is TRBV6-5; 9 bases fit TRBD1. This CDR3 has 18 amino acids. Germline V gene data show CDR1 as MNHEY and CDR2 as SVGAGI. CDR3 residues: CANSSLFGQGTTSTEAFF. CDR3 nucleotides: TGTGCCAACAGTTCCCTGTTTGGACAGGGGACGACGAGCACTGAAGCTTTCTTT.

The chain recombines TRBV4-1 with TRBJ2-7; 8 positions match TRBD2. The length of the CDR3 is 15 residues. Germline V gives CDR1 MGHRA, CDR2 YSYEKL. Unmatched junction bases numbered 5, after V lost 1 base and J lost 3 bases. The CDR3 loop is CASSQVIGGGYEQYF. The CDR3 bases are TGCGCCAGCAGCCAAGTCATCGGGGGGGGCTACGAGCAGTACTTC.

The gene calls are TRBV29-1 and TRBJ2-7, with TRBD1 as a possible D gene (5 bases). Germline V CDR1 and CDR2: SQVTM, ANQGSEA. The CDR3 has 13 residues. V gave up 7 bases and J gave up 5 bases, with 18 bases separating them. This CDR3 is CSAKRRGFDEQYV. In DNA, the CDR3 is TGCAGCGCTAAGAGAAGGGGCTTCGACGAGCAGTACGTC.

This clonotype was seen ten or more times. This rearrangement joins TRBV6-5 to TRBJ2-3; D is unresolved. Between the trimmed V and J ends, which lost 6 bases and 4 bases, there was a span of 17 bases. There are 15 residues in the CDR3. Looked up from germline, CDR1 is MNHEY and CDR2 is SVGAGI. The CDR3 sequence: CASSLDEVGSDTQYF. CDR3 nucleotides: TGTGCCAGCAGCTTGGACGAAGTGGGGTCAGATACGCAGTATTTT.

The chain couples TRBV28 to TRBJ1-1; D might be TRBD1 (6 bases). Trimming removed 7 bases from V and 1 base from J, with 16 bases in between. Germline CDR1 reads MDHEN; CDR2 reads SYDVKM. CDR3 length equals 15 residues. CDR3 in amino acids: CASNDPTGENTEAFF. CDR3 in DNA: TGTGCCAGCAATGATCCGACAGGAGAGAACACTGAAGCTTTCTTT.

This clonotype was counted only a few times. The rearrangement links TRBV5-5 to TRBJ2-1, with a tentative D call TRBD2 (5 bases). This CDR3 comprises 16 residues. Germline CDR1 and CDR2: SGHKS and YYEKEE (reference sequence). The V end lost 5 bases, the J end lost 2 bases, and 17 bases lay between the germline ends. For the CDR3, the DNA is TGTGCCAGCAGTCTGGATCCGGGGTCCACCTACAATGAGCAGTTCTTC. Translating it yields CASSLDPGSTYNEQFF.

This clonotype was detected many times. The genes are TRBV7-2 and TRBJ2-7; D ambiguous. V lost 5 bases, J lost 3 bases, and 14 bases lay in between. The CDR3 spans 14 residues. The germline gives CDR1 SGHTA, CDR2 FQGNSA. CDR3 residues: CASSDSLGYYEQYF. CDR3 bases: TGTGCCAGCAGCGACTCGCTTGGCTACTACGAGCAGTACTTC.

This clonotype was recorded at least ten times. The chain uses TRBV11-2 and TRBJ2-1; D is ambiguous. The V gene lost 6 bases and the J gene lost 5 bases, with 5 bases spanning the gap. Germline CDR1 SGHAT, CDR2 FQNNGV. The CDR3 length is 11 residues. CDR3 bases: TGTGCCAGCAGAGGGAACAATGAGCAGTTCTTC. It is translated as CASRGNNEQFF.

This clonotype came up many times. V is TRBV12-3 or TRBV12-4 and J is TRBJ2-5; D is perhaps TRBD2 (5 bases). The CDR3 consists of 11 residues. V was pared by 7 bases and J by 5 bases, with 8 bases between. The chain's CDR3 is CASNRGETQYF. The CDR3 DNA sequence: TGTGCCAGCAATCGAGGGGAGACCCAGTACTTC.

This clonotype appeared many times. The chain combines TRBV6-2 or TRBV6-3 with TRBJ2-1; 12 positions agree with TRBD1. Germline CDR1 is MNHEY and CDR2 is SVGEGT. The CDR3 has 15 residues. After removal of 6 bases from V and 7 bases from J, the junction contained 7 bases not matched to a gene. CDR3 DNA sequence: TGTGCCAGCAGCCGGGGACAGGGGGCGCATAATGAGCAGTTCTTC. It translates to CASSRGQGAHNEQFF.

The chain couples TRBV19 to TRBJ2-1, with D unclear. The germline V gene encodes CDR1 LNHDA and CDR2 SQIVND (reference sequence). The CDR3 has 15 residues. V gave up 1 base and J gave up 9 bases, with 16 bases separating them. The CDR3 loop reads CASSIVFSGGLEQFF. The CDR3 DNA is TGTGCCAGTAGTATAGTTTTCAGTGGTGGGCTTGAGCAGTTCTTC.